The 19 T cell receptor beta chains in this list originate from one sample, sequenced in a study of shared clonotypes between healthy human individuals. Assay used: immunoSEQ multiplex PCR; TCRdb lists only in-frame clones, some missing. The sample records around 1.6 million clones, 95% to 99% being singletons. Input material: naive CD4+ T cells sorted from blood. The subset: CD45RA+ positively selected. The receptors originated from a man aged 25-45 years in good health.

The CDR3 coding sequence is TGTGCCAGCAGCCCCCGTTGGGCACCCTCCTACGAGCAGTACTTC. It encodes CASSPRWAPSYEQYF. The rearrangement uses TRBV11-2 and TRBJ2-7; no firm D call. The CDR3 has 15 residues. Germline-derived CDR1 and CDR2 are SGHAT and FQNNGV. The ends were cut back, 5 bases at V and 0 bases at J, with 14 bases in the middle.

This clone was seen just once. The genes are TRBV29-1 and TRBJ2-4; no firm D call. The length of the CDR3 is 13 residues. Trimming took 6 bases from V and 0 from J, leaving 9 bases between them. Germline assignment: CDR1 SQVTM and CDR2 ANQGSEA. The CDR3 region has the DNA TGCAGCGTCGCAGTTAAAGCCAAAAACATTCAGTACTTC. Its protein is CSVAVKAKNIQYF.

This sequence joins TRBV29-1 and TRBJ2-2; D may be TRBD1 (6 bases). V lost 3 bases and J lost 7, with 12 bases in between. Germline-derived CDR1 and CDR2 are SQVTM and ANQGSEA. The CDR3 has 13 amino acids. The DNA of the CDR3 is TGCAGCGTTGATGCAGGGGAATTCGGGGAGCTGTTTTTT. Its translation is CSVDAGEFGELFF.

This chain's CDR3 is CASSDRRTSSAGRSYEQYF. The CDR3 DNA reads TGCGCCAGCAGTGATCGGCGGACAAGCTCCGCGGGCCGCTCCTACGAGCAGTACTTC. The V and J genes are TRBV10-2 and TRBJ2-7; D is possibly TRBD1 or TRBD2 (5 bases each). The CDR3 covers 19 residues. Germline V CDR1 and CDR2: WSHSY, SAAADI. Trimming left V 3 bases short and J 0 bases short, with 24 bases between.

J is TRBJ2-7 and V is TRBV7-2, with D possibly being TRBD2 (5 bases). The CDR3 is 14 residues long. The germline V and J ends were trimmed by 2 bases and 0 bases, with 8 bases remaining between them. Germline V gene sequence: CDR1 SGHTA, CDR2 FQGNSA. CDR3 sequence: CASSLTRDSYEQYF. In DNA, the CDR3 is TGTGCCAGCAGCTTAACCCGGGACTCCTACGAGCAGTACTTC.

Concerning this clone: Other DNA sequences from this sample encode an identical CDR3 as well. V is TRBV6-1 and J is TRBJ1-5; no clear D. Trimming left V 1 base short and J 3 bases short, with 4 bases between. The CDR3 is made up of 13 amino acids. Germline loops: CDR1 MNHNS, CDR2 SASEGT. CDR3 in DNA: TGTGCCAGCAGTGAAGGGCTCAATCAGCCCCAGCATTTT. Its protein is CASSEGLNQPQHF.

This clone was observed a few times. Other DNA sequences of this sample code for an identical CDR3. The chain couples TRBV18 to TRBJ2-1, with TRBD2 matching 7 bases. Germline CDR1 reads KGHSH; CDR2 reads LQKENI. With 3 bases clipped from V and 0 bases from J, the junction kept 2 bases outside the gene matches. The CDR3 sequence is 15 residues long. The DNA for the CDR3 is TGTGCCAGCTCACCTGGCGGGAGCTCCTACAATGAGCAGTTCTTC. This gives the protein CASSPGGSSYNEQFF.

The chain employs TRBV28 and TRBJ1-5; the D is unclear. The CDR3 runs to 12 residues. The V end lost 7 bases, the J end lost 6 bases, and 10 bases lay between the germline ends. CDR1 and CDR2 from the germline V gene are MDHEN and SYDVKM. The DNA for the CDR3 is TGTGCCAGCACCCCGAGTAGTCAGCCCCAGCATTTT. Translated, it gives CASTPSSQPQHF.

The J gene is TRBJ2-7, the V gene TRBV7-3; D possibly corresponds to TRBD1 (5 bases). This CDR3 has 13 residues. CDR1 and CDR2 from the germline V gene are SGHTA and FQGTGA. V was cut by 5 bases and J by 6 bases, with 14 bases left in between. CDR3 DNA: TGTGCCAGCAGCCCAAGGGCAGGGCTCGAGCAGTACTTC. Its translation is CASSPRAGLEQYF.

The chain combines TRBV30 with TRBJ2-7; D is unresolved. Trimming cost V 2 bases and J 0 bases, with 11 bases left between them. The CDR3 is 14 residues long. Germline-derived CDR1 and CDR2 are GTSNPN and SVGIG (reference sequence). The CDR3 DNA follows: TGTGCCTGGAGTTCCGACCGCTTCTCCTACGAGCAGTACTTC. Translation gives CAWSSDRFSYEQYF.

The chain carries TRBV18 and TRBJ2-2, with no clear D. Trimming left V 1 base short and J 3 bases short, with 12 bases between. CDR3 size: 16 residues. Per the germline V gene, CDR1 is KGHSH and CDR2 is LQKENI. This chain's CDR3 is CASSPLALDDTGELFF. CDR3 sequence (DNA): TGTGCCAGCTCACCACTGGCGCTTGATGACACCGGGGAGCTGTTTTTT.

CDR3: CASRPRWGSYGYTF. CDR3 sequence (DNA): TGTGCCAGCAGACCCCGATGGGGCAGCTATGGCTACACCTTC. V gene TRBV6-6 combines with J gene TRBJ1-2; tentatively, D is TRBD1 (5 bases). CDR1 and CDR2 from the germline V gene are MNHNY and SVGAGI (reference sequence). This CDR3 is 14 amino acids long. With 6 bases removed from V and 4 bases from J, the gap between germline ends came to 15 bases.

Regarding this clone: The identical CDR3 is also encoded by other nucleotide sequences in the sample. CDR3 sequence reads: CASSLGTGTDTQYF. In nucleotides, the CDR3 is TGCGCCAGCAGCCTGGGGACAGGTACAGATACGCAGTATTTT. The chain recombines TRBV5-1 with TRBJ2-3, with TRBD1 matching 8 bases. Germline CDR1 and CDR2: SGHRS and YFSETQ. This CDR3 region has 14 residues. After removal of 4 bases from V and 3 bases from J, the junction contained 4 bases not matched to a gene. Based on the CDR3 plus reference TRBV5-1 and TRBJ2-3, the full variable domain is KAGVTQTPRYLIKTRGQQVTLSCSPISGHRSVSWYQQTPGQGLQFLFEYFSETQRNKGNFPGRFSGRQFSNSRSEMNVSTLELGDSALYLCASSLGTGTDTQYFGPGTRLTVL.

CDR3 loop: CASSQQLIGLAQSTDTQYF. CDR3 in DNA: TGCGCCAGCAGCCAACAACTGATCGGACTAGCCCAAAGCACAGATACGCAGTATTTT. The V and J genes are TRBV4-1 and TRBJ2-3; 8 bases agree with TRBD2. Germline CDR1 is MGHRA and CDR2 is YSYEKL. With V trimmed by 2 bases and J by 0 bases, 13 bases remained unmatched. The CDR3 is 19 amino acids.

This clone was seen just once. This sequence joins TRBV7-2 and TRBJ1-4, with D uncertain. Per the germline V gene, CDR1 is SGHTA and CDR2 is FQGNSA. CDR3 length: 14 residues. Trimming stripped 3 bases from V and 5 bases from J, with 10 bases between. DNA for the CDR3: TGTGCCAGCAGCTTTGGATCTAACAATGAAAAACTGTTTTTT. This encodes CASSFGSNNEKLFF.

This chain joins TRBV27 and TRBJ2-7; 10 positions match TRBD1. Germline trimming cut 7 bases from V and 5 bases from J; bases unmatched to any gene: 11. From germline, CDR1 is MNHEY and CDR2 SMNVEV (reference sequence). This CDR3 spans 15 amino acids. CDR3 amino acids: CASNVLGQGTHEQYF. CDR3 DNA: TGTGCCAGCAATGTCTTGGGACAGGGGACCCACGAGCAGTACTTC.

The chain recombines TRBV5-4 with TRBJ2-7, with TRBD1 matching over 9 bases. The CDR3 extends over 16 amino acids. Germline-derived CDR1 and CDR2 are SGHNT and YYREEE (reference sequence). V lost 0 bases, J lost 1 base, and 5 bases stayed unmatched. The CDR3 DNA reads as TGTGCCAGCAGCTTGGTTGGGACAGGGTTTTCCTACGAGCAGTACTTC. Protein: CASSLVGTGFSYEQYF. The full variable domain, completed using reference TRBV5-4 and TRBJ2-7, is ETGVTQSPTHLIKTRGQQVTLRCSSQSGHNTVSWYQQALGQGPQFIFQYYREEENGRGNFPPRFSGLQFPNYSSELNVNALELDDSALYLCASSLVGTGFSYEQYFGPGTRLTVT.

The genes are TRBV2 and TRBJ2-7; D might be TRBD2 (6 bases). The CDR3 covers 12 residues. V was cut by 6 bases and J by 4 bases, with 10 bases left in between. Germline CDR1 is SNHLY and CDR2 is FYNNEI. DNA for the CDR3: TGTGCCAGCAGGACGGAGGGGTACGAGCAGTACTTC. Its translation: CASRTEGYEQYF.

The chain joins TRBV30 to TRBJ2-7, with a possible D match to TRBD1 (6 bases). V lost 2 bases to trimming and J lost 5 bases, with 13 bases between them. CDR1 is GTSNPN, CDR2 SVGIG, per germline (reference sequence). The CDR3 is 13 residues long. CDR3 region: CAWSRDMIDEQYF. In DNA form, the CDR3 reads TGTGCCTGGAGTCGGGACATGATTGACGAGCAGTACTTC.